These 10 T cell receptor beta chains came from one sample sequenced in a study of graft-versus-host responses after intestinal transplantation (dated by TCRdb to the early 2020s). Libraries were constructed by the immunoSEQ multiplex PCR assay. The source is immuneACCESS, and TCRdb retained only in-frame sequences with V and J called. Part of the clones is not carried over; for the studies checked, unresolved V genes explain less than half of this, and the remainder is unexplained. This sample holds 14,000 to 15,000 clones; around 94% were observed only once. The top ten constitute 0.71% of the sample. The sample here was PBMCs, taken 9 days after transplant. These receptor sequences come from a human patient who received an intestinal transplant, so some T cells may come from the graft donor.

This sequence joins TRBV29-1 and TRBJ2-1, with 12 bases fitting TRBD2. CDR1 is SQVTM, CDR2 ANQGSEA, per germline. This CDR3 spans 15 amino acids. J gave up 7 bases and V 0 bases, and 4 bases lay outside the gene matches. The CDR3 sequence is CSVEDPSGRVNEQFF. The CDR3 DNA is TGCAGCGTTGAAGATCCTAGCGGGAGGGTAAATGAGCAGTTCTTC.

The CDR3 coding sequence is TGTGCCAGCAGTCCATACGCCTCACTAGCGGGAGTGGGCAATGAGCAGTTCTTC. Protein product: CASSPYASLAGVGNEQFF. The gene calls are TRBV27 and TRBJ2-1; 11 bases line up with TRBD2. V lost 5 bases to trimming and J lost 6 bases; unmatched junction nucleotides: 15. The CDR3 runs 18 residues. In germline, CDR1 is MNHEY, CDR2 SMNVEV (reference sequence).

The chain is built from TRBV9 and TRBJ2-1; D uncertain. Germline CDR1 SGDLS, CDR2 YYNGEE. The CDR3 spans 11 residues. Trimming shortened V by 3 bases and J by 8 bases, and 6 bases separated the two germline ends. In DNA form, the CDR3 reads TGTGCCAGCAGCGGGGCGGATGAGCAGTTCTTC. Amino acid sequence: CASSGADEQFF.

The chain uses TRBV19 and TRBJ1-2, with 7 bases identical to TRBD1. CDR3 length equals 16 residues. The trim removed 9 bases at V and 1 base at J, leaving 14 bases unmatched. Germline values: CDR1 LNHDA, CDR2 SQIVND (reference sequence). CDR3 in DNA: TGTGCCAGCAATACCCCAACAGGGGAAAGTAACTATGGCTACACCTTC. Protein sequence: CASNTPTGESNYGYTF. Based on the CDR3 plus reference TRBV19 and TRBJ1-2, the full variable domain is DGGITQSPKYLFRKEGQNVTLSCEQNLNHDAMYWYRQDPGQGLRLIYYSQIVNDFQKGDIAEGYSVSREKKESFPLTVTSAQKNPTAFYLCASNTPTGESNYGYTFGSGTRLTVV.

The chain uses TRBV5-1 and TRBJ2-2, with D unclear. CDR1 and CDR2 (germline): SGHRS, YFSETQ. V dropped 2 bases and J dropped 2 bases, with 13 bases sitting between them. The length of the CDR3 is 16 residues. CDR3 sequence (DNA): TGCGCCAGCAGCTTTCGCCAACTCCGAAACACCGGGGAGCTGTTTTTT. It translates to CASSFRQLRNTGELFF.

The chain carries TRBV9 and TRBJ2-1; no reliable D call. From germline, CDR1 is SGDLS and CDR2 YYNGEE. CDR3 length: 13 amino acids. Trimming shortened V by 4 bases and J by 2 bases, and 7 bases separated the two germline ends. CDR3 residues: CASSTSAYNEQFF. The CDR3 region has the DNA TGTGCCAGCAGCACGAGTGCCTACAATGAGCAGTTCTTC.

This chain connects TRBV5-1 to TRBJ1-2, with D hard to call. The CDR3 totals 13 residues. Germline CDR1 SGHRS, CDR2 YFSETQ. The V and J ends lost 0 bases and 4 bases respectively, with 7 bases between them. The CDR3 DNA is TGCGCCAGCAGCTTGGGGGGATCCTATGGCTACACCTTC. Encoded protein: CASSLGGSYGYTF.

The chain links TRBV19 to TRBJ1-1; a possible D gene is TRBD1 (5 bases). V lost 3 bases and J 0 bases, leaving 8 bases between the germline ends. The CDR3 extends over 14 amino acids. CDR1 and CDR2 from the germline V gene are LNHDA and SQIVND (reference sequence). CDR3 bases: TGTGCCAGTAGTATCCAGGGCATGAACACTGAAGCTTTCTTT. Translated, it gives CASSIQGMNTEAFF.

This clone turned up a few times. For the CDR3, the DNA is TGCGCCAGCAACGCGGGACAGACAAGCGGTGGAAACACCATATATTTT. It yields the protein CASNAGQTSGGNTIYF. V and J are TRBV5-1 and TRBJ1-3, with TRBD1 matching 7 bases. The V gene end was trimmed by 6 bases and the J gene end by 3 bases; junction bases not matched to a gene: 12. This CDR3 contains 16 residues. Germline CDR1 reads SGHRS; CDR2 reads YFSETQ.

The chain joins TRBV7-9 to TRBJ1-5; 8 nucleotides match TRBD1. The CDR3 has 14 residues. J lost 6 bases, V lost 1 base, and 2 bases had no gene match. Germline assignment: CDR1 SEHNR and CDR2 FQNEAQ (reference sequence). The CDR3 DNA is TGTGCCAGCAGCTTAGGGACAGGGATTCAGCCCCAGCATTTT. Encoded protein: CASSLGTGIQPQHF.